The 15 T cell receptor beta chains listed next were all sequenced from one sample in a study of neurological immune-mediated disorders. MiXCR, applied by TCRdb to the 5' RACE reads, yields one record per CDR3 protein. The sample includes tens of thousands of distinct CDR3 sequences, around 7% of them seen just once. What was sequenced was CD4+ T cells from blood. The receptors stem from a man aged 50-60 years in good health.

This clonotype has ten or more counts. The genes are TRBV7-2 and TRBJ2-7, with 11 bases matching TRBD2. J gave up 3 bases and V 5 bases, and 12 bases lay outside the gene matches. There are 17 residues in the CDR3. Germline V lookup: CDR1 SGHTA, CDR2 FQGNSA. In DNA form, the CDR3 reads TGTGCCAGCAGCCAGGGGGTAGCGGGAGGGCCGGGCTACGAGCAGTACTTC. Its translation is CASSQGVAGGPGYEQYF.

This clonotype occurred many times. This chain connects TRBV19 to TRBJ2-5; tentative D call: TRBD2 (6 bases). In germline, CDR1 is LNHDA, CDR2 SQIVND (reference sequence). V was pared by 4 bases and J by 3 bases, with 18 bases between. The CDR3 has 16 residues. The CDR3 is CASSRRTTGTEETQYF. The CDR3 nucleotides are TGTGCCAGTAGTAGAAGGACAACCGGGACTGAAGAGACCCAGTACTTC.

This clonotype was seen ten or more times. The rearrangement joins TRBV12-3 or TRBV12-4 to TRBJ1-6; D may be TRBD1 (5 bases). This CDR3 region has 18 residues. V shed 7 bases and J shed 5 bases, with 24 bases lying between them. The DNA of the CDR3 is TGTGCCAGCACCCAGATACGAATCGGGGGAAGTCATAATTCACCCCTCCACTTT. It encodes CASTQIRIGGSHNSPLHF.

This clonotype has at least ten counts. This chain joins TRBV7-2 and TRBJ2-5, with 7 nucleotides matching TRBD2. V shed 6 bases, J shed 4 bases, and the junction held 11 bases outside the gene matches. The CDR3 covers 15 residues. Germline CDR1 SGHTA, CDR2 FQGNSA. The CDR3 region is CASSFRAGEGETQYF. DNA for the CDR3: TGTGCCAGCAGTTTCCGGGCGGGAGAGGGAGAGACCCAGTACTTC.

This clonotype has at least ten counts. The chain links TRBV28 to TRBJ2-2, with D possibly being TRBD1 (6 bases). CDR1 is MDHEN and CDR2 is SYDVKM in the germline V gene. V gave up 3 bases and J gave up 1 base, with 12 bases separating them. CDR3 length: 16 residues. CDR3 in DNA: TGTGCCAGCAGTTTCGGACAGAGGAGGAACACCGGGGAGCTGTTTTTT. This translates into CASSFGQRRNTGELFF.

This clonotype has ten or more counts. This sequence joins TRBV7-2 and TRBJ2-3; the D gene is possibly TRBD2 (6 bases). Germline V gene lookup returns CDR1 SGHTA and CDR2 FQGNSA. The CDR3 is 14 amino acids. Between the trimmed V and J ends, which lost 5 bases and 1 base, there was a span of 10 bases. DNA of the CDR3: TGTGCCAGCAGCCCCTGGGGGGGCACAGATACGCAGTATTTT. It is translated as CASSPWGGTDTQYF.

In this sample, this clonotype turned up many times. The J gene is TRBJ2-7, the V gene TRBV20-1; a possible D gene is TRBD1 (5 bases). CDR1 is DFQATT and CDR2 is SNEGSKA in the germline V gene (reference sequence). The length of the CDR3 is 11 residues. V lost 5 bases to trimming and J lost 3 bases, with 8 bases between them. The CDR3 region has the DNA TGCAGTGCTGGGGCCGTCTACGAGCAGTACTTC. This encodes CSAGAVYEQYF.

The table lists this clonotype with many counts. The V call is TRBV5-1, the J call TRBJ2-7; TRBD1 matches at 7 bases. The V segment lost 0 bases and the J segment 5 bases; nucleotides outside the gene matches: 8. The CDR3 has 15 amino acids. The germline CDR1 and CDR2 sequences are SGHRS and YFSETQ. The CDR3 spells CASSLEIRGSDEQYF. CDR3 nucleotides: TGCGCCAGCAGCTTGGAAATCAGGGGGTCCGACGAGCAGTACTTC.

This clonotype came up many times. The gene calls are TRBV20-1 and TRBJ2-2; D remains unclear. This CDR3 has 12 residues. From germline, CDR1 is DFQATT and CDR2 SNEGSKA (reference sequence). The V and J ends lost 6 bases and 0 bases respectively, with 5 bases between them. CDR3 loop: CSAGTNTGELFF. Written as DNA, the CDR3 is TGCAGTGCCGGAACGAACACCGGGGAGCTGTTTTTT.

This clonotype was detected ten times or more. The J gene is TRBJ2-7, the V gene TRBV20-1; D may match TRBD1 or TRBD2 (5 bases each). CDR1 is DFQATT, CDR2 SNEGSKA, per germline (reference sequence). This CDR3 comprises 15 residues. The V and J ends lost 2 bases and 0 bases respectively, with 14 bases between them. The CDR3 loop reads CSARTLGGPSYEQYF. The CDR3 coding sequence is TGCAGTGCTAGAACCCTTGGGGGACCCTCCTACGAGCAGTACTTC.

This clonotype appeared many times. In DNA form, the CDR3 reads TGCAGTGCTAGGCGATTTGGTTCCTACGAGCAGTACTTC. It is translated as CSARRFGSYEQYF. The genes are TRBV20-1 and TRBJ2-7; unclear D gene. The germline CDR1 and CDR2 sequences are DFQATT and SNEGSKA (reference sequence). This CDR3 has 13 amino acids. V shed 3 bases and J shed 1 base, with 10 bases lying between them.

This clonotype has a count of ten or more. The chain carries TRBV29-1 and TRBJ2-1; 7 nucleotides match TRBD1. This CDR3 region has 14 residues. V was pared by 7 bases and J by 3 bases, with 9 bases of the junction left unmatched. Germline CDR1 SQVTM, CDR2 ANQGSEA. The CDR3, as DNA: TGCAGCGCCATGGTTACAGGGGTCTACAATGAGCAGTTCTTC. It is translated as CSAMVTGVYNEQFF.

This clonotype was seen ten or more times. This rearrangement joins TRBV20-1 to TRBJ2-3; D is ambiguous. This CDR3 contains 15 residues. V was clipped by 6 bases and J by 2 bases, with 18 bases between them. Germline V CDR1 and CDR2: DFQATT, SNEGSKA (reference sequence). The CDR3 here is CSAIFERPFTDTQYF. For the CDR3, the DNA is TGCAGTGCCATCTTCGAGCGCCCCTTCACAGATACGCAGTATTTT.

This clonotype was observed a handful of times. The gene calls are TRBV5-8 and TRBJ1-1; 7 positions match TRBD1. Losses at the gene ends were 4 bases for V and 4 bases for J; bases not matched to a gene: 7. CDR3 length: 14 amino acids. Germline CDR1 is SGHTS and CDR2 is YDEGEE. This chain's CDR3 is CASSRRTGSTEAFF. CDR3 nucleotides: TGTGCCAGCAGCCGGAGGACAGGTAGCACTGAAGCTTTCTTT.

This clonotype was picked up many times. This chain joins TRBV20-1 and TRBJ2-1; D call uncertain. The germline V gene has CDR1 DFQATT and CDR2 SNEGSKA (reference sequence). Trimming took off 4 bases at V and 0 bases at J, with 16 bases between the two ends. CDR3 length equals 16 residues. The CDR3, as DNA: TGCAGTGCTACCCCCCCGCGACACATCTCCTACAATGAGCAGTTCTTC. Residues: CSATPPRHISYNEQFF.